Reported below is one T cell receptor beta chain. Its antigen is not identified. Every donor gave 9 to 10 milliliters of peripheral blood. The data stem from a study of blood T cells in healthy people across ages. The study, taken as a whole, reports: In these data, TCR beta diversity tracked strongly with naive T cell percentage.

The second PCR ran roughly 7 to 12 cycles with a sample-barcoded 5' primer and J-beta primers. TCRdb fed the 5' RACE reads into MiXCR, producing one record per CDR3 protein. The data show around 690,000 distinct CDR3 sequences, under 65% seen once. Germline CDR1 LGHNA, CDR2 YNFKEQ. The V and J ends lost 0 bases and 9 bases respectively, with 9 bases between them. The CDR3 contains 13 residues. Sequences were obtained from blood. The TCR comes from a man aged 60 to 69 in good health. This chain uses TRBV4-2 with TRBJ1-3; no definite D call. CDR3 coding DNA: TGTGCCAGCAGCCAAGAGGAGGCTCGCACCATATATTTT. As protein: CASSQEEARTIYF.